These 22 T cell receptor beta chains were all obtained from the same sample, sequenced in a study of T cells in narcolepsy. TCRdb keeps only in-frame clones here, not all; method: immunoSEQ multiplex PCR. This sample has about 36,000 clones, with 81% found just once. Sequenced: memory (CD45RA-) CD4+ T cells from blood. The receptors derive from a human donor in good health.

The chain combines TRBV7-6 with TRBJ1-1; tentatively, D is TRBD1 (5 bases). Germline loops: CDR1 SGHVS, CDR2 FNYEAQ. With 8 bases removed from V and 11 bases from J, the gap between germline ends came to 18 bases. The CDR3 is 12 amino acids. DNA of the CDR3: TGTGCCAGCCCCCGGGAGGGGTGTCGGGCTTTCTTT. As protein: CASPREGCRAFF. Full variable domain (missing parts from reference TRBV7-6 and TRBJ1-1): GAGVSQSPRYKVTKRGQDVALRCDPISGHVSLYWYRQALGQGPEFLTYFNYEAQQDKSGLPNDRFSAERPEGSISTLTIQRTEQRDSAMYRCASPREGCRAFFGQGTRLTVV.

This sequence joins TRBV5-5 and TRBJ1-2; tentatively, D is TRBD1 (6 bases). CDR3 length equals 14 residues. V lost 0 bases and J 6 bases, leaving 12 bases between the germline ends. Germline V lookup: CDR1 SGHKS, CDR2 YYEKEE (reference sequence). In DNA form, the CDR3 reads TGTGCCAGCAGCTTGGCATTTGGGGGCAATGGCTACACCTTC. Its translation is CASSLAFGGNGYTF.

The chain recombines TRBV11-2 with TRBJ1-1; unclear D gene. The CDR3 totals 13 residues. CDR1 SGHAT and CDR2 FQNNGV come from the germline V gene. Between the trimmed V and J ends, which lost 3 bases and 0 bases, there was a span of 5 bases. The CDR3 here is CASSLDLNTEAFF. The CDR3, as DNA: TGTGCCAGCAGCTTGGATCTGAACACTGAAGCTTTCTTT.

The chain employs TRBV19 and TRBJ1-5, with 8 positions matching TRBD1. Germline lookup yields CDR1 LNHDA and CDR2 SQIVND (reference sequence). This CDR3 is built from 15 residues. V was clipped by 5 bases and J by 7 bases; unmatched bases: 10. CDR3 DNA: TGTGCCAGTAGTGCACAAGGACAGGGAGGCCAGCCCCAGCATTTT. Encoded protein: CASSAQGQGGQPQHF.

The chain is built from TRBV19 and TRBJ2-1, with TRBD1 matching over 8 bases. CDR3 length equals 13 residues. V shed 8 bases and J 7 bases; nucleotides not matched to a gene: 7. Germline V lookup: CDR1 LNHDA, CDR2 SQIVND (reference sequence). Here the CDR3 DNA reads TGTGCCAGTGGGACAGGAGTACTTAATGAGCAGTTCTTC. This encodes CASGTGVLNEQFF.

This clone was counted between two and nine times. The V call is TRBV5-4, the J call TRBJ1-4; D not resolved. The CDR3 has 18 residues. The germline V and J ends were trimmed by 0 bases and 7 bases, with 22 bases remaining between them. Germline V lookup: CDR1 SGHNT, CDR2 YYREEE (reference sequence). This CDR3 reads CASSLDPGQHKTGEKLFF. CDR3 coding DNA: TGTGCCAGCAGCTTGGATCCTGGGCAACACAAGACGGGTGAAAAACTGTTTTTT.

This clone was seen a few times. The chain has TRBV6-1 and TRBJ2-7; the D call may be TRBD1 or TRBD2 (7 bases each). This CDR3 has 12 residues. The V gene's germline CDR1 is MNHNS and CDR2 SASEGT. V gave up 5 bases and J gave up 8 bases, with 13 bases separating them. CDR3 in DNA: TGTGCCAGCAGTTTTCAGGGGGGGCAGCAGTACTTC. Translating it yields CASSFQGGQQYF.

Of note for this clone: One end of the junction does not line up with germline, which may come from a read error. The chain is built from TRBV27 and TRBJ1-1; D call uncertain. This CDR3 region has 14 residues. The germline CDR1 and CDR2 sequences are MNHEY and SMNVEV (reference sequence). The CDR3 coding sequence is TGTGCCAGCAGTTTATCGCAGCCGAACACTGAAGTTTTCTTT. It encodes CASSLSQPNTEVFF.

The chain is built from TRBV29-1 and TRBJ2-4, with TRBD1 identical over 7 bases. Unmatched junction bases numbered 8, after V lost 6 bases and J lost 3 bases. The CDR3 is 14 residues long. Germline assignment: CDR1 SQVTM and CDR2 ANQGSEA. CDR3 in amino acids: CSVGRQGGKNIQYF. In DNA, the CDR3 is TGCAGCGTGGGAAGACAGGGTGGCAAAAACATTCAGTACTTC.

This clone was recorded once. This chain joins TRBV15 and TRBJ1-1; D gene uncertain. The germline CDR1 and CDR2 sequences are LNHNV and YYDKDF (reference sequence). Trimming pared 0 bases from V and 4 bases from J, leaving 9 bases between. The CDR3 is 14 amino acids. CDR3 sequence reads: CATSRDGVTTEAFF. The CDR3 DNA is TGTGCCACCAGCAGAGATGGGGTGACCACTGAAGCTTTCTTT.

The V gene is TRBV29-1, the J gene TRBJ2-2, with a tentative D call TRBD2 (6 bases). CDR3 length: 15 amino acids. Trimming left V 1 base short and J 2 bases short, with 11 bases between. CDR1 and CDR2 from the germline V gene are SQVTM and ANQGSEA. The CDR3 DNA reads as TGCAGCGTTGAAGGCTGGCGGGGCAACACCGGGGAGCTGTTTTTT. It translates to CSVEGWRGNTGELFF.

V usage is TRBV2 and J usage is TRBJ2-3, with 7 bases matching TRBD1. This CDR3 region has 14 residues. Germline CDR1 is SNHLY and CDR2 is FYNNEI. Trimming cost V 7 bases and J 3 bases; bases outside gene matches: 7. This CDR3 reads CASKETGSTDTQYF. The DNA for the CDR3 is TGTGCCAGCAAGGAGACAGGGTCGACAGATACGCAGTATTTT. The full variable domain, completed using reference TRBV2 and TRBJ2-3, is EPEVTQTPSHQVTQMGQEVILRCVPISNHLYFYWYRQILGQKVEFLVSFYNNEISEKSEIFDDQFSVERPDGSNFTLKIRSTKLEDSAMYFCASKETGSTDTQYFGPGTRLTVL.

The genes are TRBV6-5 and TRBJ1-2; no reliable D call. The CDR3 extends over 15 amino acids. Germline values: CDR1 MNHEY, CDR2 SVGAGI. V dropped 0 bases and J dropped 8 bases, with 16 bases sitting between them. This CDR3 is CASSYSMQGSRGYTF. DNA of the CDR3: TGTGCCAGCAGTTACTCGATGCAAGGGTCCCGCGGCTACACCTTC.

The chain combines TRBV5-8 with TRBJ2-5, with D maybe TRBD1 (6 bases). This CDR3 comprises 14 residues. V lost 0 bases and J 5 bases, leaving 11 bases between the germline ends. Germline loops: CDR1 SGHTS, CDR2 YDEGEE. The CDR3 sequence: CASSLAPGEETQYF. Written as DNA, the CDR3 is TGTGCCAGCAGCTTGGCCCCAGGGGAGGAGACCCAGTACTTC.

V is TRBV7-8 and J is TRBJ2-1; D is ambiguous. Trimming stripped 3 bases from V and 5 bases from J, with 8 bases between. The CDR3 has 13 residues. The germline V gene has CDR1 SGHVS and CDR2 FQNEAQ. The DNA for the CDR3 is TGTGCCAGCAGCTTTCAACCGAACAATGAGCAGTTCTTC. Protein sequence: CASSFQPNNEQFF.

The chain combines TRBV6-1 with TRBJ2-3; 11 bases are a match to TRBD2. Germline CDR1 is MNHNS and CDR2 is SASEGT. This CDR3 has 15 amino acids. J gave up 1 base and V 8 bases, and 5 bases lay outside the gene matches. Here the CDR3 reads CASLLLAGGTDTQYF. Here the CDR3 DNA reads TGTGCCAGCCTTTTACTAGCGGGGGGCACAGATACGCAGTATTTT.

The chain carries TRBV6-5 and TRBJ1-1; D might be TRBD1 (6 bases). Germline CDR1 reads MNHEY; CDR2 reads SVGAGI. V gave up 6 bases and J gave up 8 bases, with 13 bases separating them. The CDR3 is 12 amino acids. The chain's CDR3 is CASSTQGGEAFF. The CDR3 nucleotides are TGTGCCAGCAGCACACAGGGAGGCGAAGCTTTCTTT.

The chain joins TRBV5-1 to TRBJ1-2, with D possibly matching TRBD1 (5 bases). The germline V gene encodes CDR1 SGHRS and CDR2 YFSETQ. The CDR3 has 14 residues. The ends were cut back, 1 base at V and 7 bases at J, with 14 bases in the middle. The CDR3 bases are TGCGCCAGCAGCTTGTACGAGGGTAGGGGTGGCTACACCTTC. It specifies CASSLYEGRGGYTF.

V and J are TRBV5-6 and TRBJ2-2, with D tentatively TRBD2 (6 bases). The CDR3 consists of 16 residues. V was cut by 6 bases and J by 6 bases, with 21 bases left in between. The germline gives CDR1 SGHDT, CDR2 YYEEEE. Here the CDR3 reads CASTLRGTDVPGELFF. CDR3 in DNA: TGTGCCAGCACCCTGCGGGGCACTGATGTCCCCGGGGAGCTGTTTTTT.

This chain uses TRBV6-1 with TRBJ1-2; no clear D. The CDR3 runs 14 residues. Per germline, CDR1 MNHNS and CDR2 SASEGT. The V gene lost 1 base and the J gene lost 4 bases, with 10 bases spanning the gap. The CDR3 is CASSEGLGTYGYTF. CDR3 DNA: TGTGCCAGCAGTGAAGGATTGGGTACCTATGGCTACACCTTC.

This chain uses TRBV7-6 with TRBJ2-1; possible D gene TRBD2, 6 bases. Between the trimmed V and J ends, which lost 5 bases and 3 bases, there was a span of 14 bases. CDR3 length: 15 amino acids. From germline, CDR1 is SGHVS and CDR2 FNYEAQ. Written as DNA, the CDR3 is TGTGCCAGCAGCGGTATGGGGGGAGGCTACAATGAGCAGTTCTTC. Protein sequence: CASSGMGGGYNEQFF.

V gene TRBV23-1 combines with J gene TRBJ2-7; 9 bases line up with TRBD2. TRBV23-1 counts as an open reading frame of uncertain function. The ends lost 2 bases at V and 4 bases at J; junction bases unmatched: 18. This CDR3 has 19 amino acids. The CDR3 loop reads CASSQGWVGAGGVEYEQYF. In DNA form, the CDR3 reads TGCGCCAGCAGTCAAGGTTGGGTAGGAGCGGGGGGCGTGGAATACGAGCAGTACTTC.